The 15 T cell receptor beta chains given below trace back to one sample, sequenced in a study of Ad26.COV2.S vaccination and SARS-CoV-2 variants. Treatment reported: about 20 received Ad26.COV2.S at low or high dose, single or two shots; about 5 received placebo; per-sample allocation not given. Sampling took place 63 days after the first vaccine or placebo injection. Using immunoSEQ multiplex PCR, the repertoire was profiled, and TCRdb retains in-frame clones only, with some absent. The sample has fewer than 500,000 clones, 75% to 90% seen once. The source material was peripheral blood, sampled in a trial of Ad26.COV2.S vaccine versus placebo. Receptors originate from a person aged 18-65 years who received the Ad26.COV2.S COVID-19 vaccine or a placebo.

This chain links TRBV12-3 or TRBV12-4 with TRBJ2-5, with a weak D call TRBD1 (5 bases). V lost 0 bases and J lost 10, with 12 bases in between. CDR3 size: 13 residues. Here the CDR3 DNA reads TGTGCCAGCAGTTTAGCTCAGGGCCACGACCAGTACTTC. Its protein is CASSLAQGHDQYF.

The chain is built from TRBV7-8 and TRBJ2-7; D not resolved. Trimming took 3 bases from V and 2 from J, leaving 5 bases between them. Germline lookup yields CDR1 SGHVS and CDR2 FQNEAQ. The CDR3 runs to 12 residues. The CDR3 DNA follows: TGTGCCAGCAGCTTGGCCCCCTACGAGCAGTACGTC. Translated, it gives CASSLAPYEQYV.

Here the CDR3 DNA reads TGTGCCAGCAGTGAAGGACGGGGGGCAAACACCATATATTTT. It codes for CASSEGRGANTIYF. This chain connects TRBV2 to TRBJ1-3, with D tentatively TRBD1 (6 bases). Trimming stripped 1 base from V and 6 bases from J, with 10 bases between. Germline V CDR1 and CDR2: SNHLY, FYNNEI. The CDR3 runs 14 residues.

The CDR3 sequence: CSVEEGQGVMNTEAFF. CDR3 bases: TGCAGCGTTGAAGAGGGACAGGGGGTGATGAACACTGAAGCTTTCTTT. The chain combines TRBV29-1 with TRBJ1-1; TRBD1 aligns across 11 bases. The CDR3 covers 16 residues. J was trimmed by 0 bases and V by 0 bases; bases with no gene match: 3. Germline V lookup: CDR1 SQVTM, CDR2 ANQGSEA. Supplemented by reference TRBV29-1 and TRBJ1-1, the full variable domain reads SAVISQKPSRDICQRGTSLTIQCQVDSQVTMMFWYRQQPGQSLTLIATANQGSEATYESGFVIDKFPISRPNLTFSTLTVSNMSPEDSSIYLCSVEEGQGVMNTEAFFGQGTRLTVV.

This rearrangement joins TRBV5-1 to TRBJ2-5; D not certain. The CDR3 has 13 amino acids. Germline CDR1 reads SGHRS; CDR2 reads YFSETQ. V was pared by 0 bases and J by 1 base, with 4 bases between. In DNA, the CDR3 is TGCGCCAGCAGCTTGGAAGTCCAAGAGACCCAGTACTTC. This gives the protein CASSLEVQETQYF.

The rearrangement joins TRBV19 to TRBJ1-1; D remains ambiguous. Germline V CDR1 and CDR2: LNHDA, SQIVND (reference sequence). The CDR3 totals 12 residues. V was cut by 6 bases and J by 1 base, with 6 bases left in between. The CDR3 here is CASSVPNTEAFF. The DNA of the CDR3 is TGTGCCAGTAGCGTGCCGAACACTGAAGCTTTCTTT.

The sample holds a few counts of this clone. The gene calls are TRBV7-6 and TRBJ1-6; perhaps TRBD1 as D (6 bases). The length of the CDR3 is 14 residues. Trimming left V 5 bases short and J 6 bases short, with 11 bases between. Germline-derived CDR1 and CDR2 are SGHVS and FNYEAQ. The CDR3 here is CASSMAGANSPLHF. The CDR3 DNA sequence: TGTGCCAGCAGCATGGCAGGGGCTAATTCACCCCTCCACTTT.

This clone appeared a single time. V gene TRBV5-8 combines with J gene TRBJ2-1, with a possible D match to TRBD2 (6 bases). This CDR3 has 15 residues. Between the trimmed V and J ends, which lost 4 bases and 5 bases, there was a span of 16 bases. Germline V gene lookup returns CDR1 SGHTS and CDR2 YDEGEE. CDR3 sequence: CASSPGFGSDNEQFF. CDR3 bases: TGTGCCAGCAGCCCGGGGTTCGGGAGCGACAATGAGCAGTTCTTC.

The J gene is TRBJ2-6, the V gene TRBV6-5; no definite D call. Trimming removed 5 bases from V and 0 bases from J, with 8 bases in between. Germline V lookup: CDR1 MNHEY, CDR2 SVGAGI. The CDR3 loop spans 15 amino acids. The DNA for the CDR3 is TGTGCCAGCAGTCCCACGGCCTCTGGGGCCAACGTCCTGACTTTC. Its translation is CASSPTASGANVLTF.

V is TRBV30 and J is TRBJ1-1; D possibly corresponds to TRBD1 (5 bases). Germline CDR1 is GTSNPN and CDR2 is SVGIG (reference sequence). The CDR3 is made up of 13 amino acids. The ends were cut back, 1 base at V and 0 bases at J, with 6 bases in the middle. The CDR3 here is CAWSATVNTEAFF. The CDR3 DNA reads TGTGCCTGGAGTGCGACAGTGAACACTGAAGCTTTCTTT.

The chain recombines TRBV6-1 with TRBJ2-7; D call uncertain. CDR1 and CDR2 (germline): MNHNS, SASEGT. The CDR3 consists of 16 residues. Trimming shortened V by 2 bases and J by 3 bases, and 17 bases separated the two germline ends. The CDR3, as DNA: TGTGCCAGCAGTGAACACGGCCTGACGCGGTTCTACGAGCAGTACTTC. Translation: CASSEHGLTRFYEQYF.

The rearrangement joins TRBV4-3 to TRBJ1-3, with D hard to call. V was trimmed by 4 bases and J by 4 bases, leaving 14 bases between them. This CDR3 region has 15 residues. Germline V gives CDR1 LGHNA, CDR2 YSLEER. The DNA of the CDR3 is TGCGCCAGCAGCCGAGTTAGGACGGCCGGAAACACCATATATTTT. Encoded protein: CASSRVRTAGNTIYF.

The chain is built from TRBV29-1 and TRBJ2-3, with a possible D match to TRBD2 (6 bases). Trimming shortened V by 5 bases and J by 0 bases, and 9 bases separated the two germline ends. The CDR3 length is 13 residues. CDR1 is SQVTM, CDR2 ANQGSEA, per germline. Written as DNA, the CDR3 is TGCAGCGTTACCCGGGGGAGCACAGATACGCAGTATTTT. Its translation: CSVTRGSTDTQYF.

CDR3 residues: CAISTTGGFPGELFF. In nucleotides, the CDR3 is TGTGCCATCAGCACGACAGGGGGATTCCCCGGGGAGCTGTTTTTT. The chain has TRBV10-3 and TRBJ2-2; 9 positions match TRBD1. CDR1 is ENHRY, CDR2 SYGVKD, per germline. J lost 6 bases, V lost 6 bases, and 8 bases had no gene match. The CDR3 sequence is 15 residues long.

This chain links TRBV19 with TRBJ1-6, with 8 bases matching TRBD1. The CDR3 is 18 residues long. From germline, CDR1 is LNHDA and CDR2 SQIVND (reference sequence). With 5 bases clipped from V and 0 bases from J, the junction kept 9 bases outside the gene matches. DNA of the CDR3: TGTGCCAGTAGTTCCGAGGACAGGGTGTTCTCCTATAATTCACCCCTCCACTTT. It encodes CASSSEDRVFSYNSPLHF.